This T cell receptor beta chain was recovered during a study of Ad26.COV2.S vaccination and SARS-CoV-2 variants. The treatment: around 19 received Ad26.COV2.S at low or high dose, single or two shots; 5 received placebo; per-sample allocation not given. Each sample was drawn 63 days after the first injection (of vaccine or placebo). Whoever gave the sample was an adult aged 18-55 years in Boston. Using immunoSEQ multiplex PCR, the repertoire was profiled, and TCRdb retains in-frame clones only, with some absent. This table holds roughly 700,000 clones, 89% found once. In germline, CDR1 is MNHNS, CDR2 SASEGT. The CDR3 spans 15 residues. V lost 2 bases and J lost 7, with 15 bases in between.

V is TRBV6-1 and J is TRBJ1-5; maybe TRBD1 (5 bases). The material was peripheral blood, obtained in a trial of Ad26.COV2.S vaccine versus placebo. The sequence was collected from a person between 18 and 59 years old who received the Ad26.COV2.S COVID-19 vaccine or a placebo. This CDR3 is CASSELLGLEQPQHF. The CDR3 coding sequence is TGTGCCAGCAGTGAATTGCTGGGGCTAGAACAGCCCCAGCATTTT.